This T cell receptor (beta chain) was identified during a study of cytomegalovirus exposure and HLA in healthy donors. With regard to this clone: Its antigen is not identified.

Study-level points and caveats: Presence/absence analyses took donor sequencing depth as roughly uniform. For most subjects, TCR beta sequences were reported to predict HLA-A and HLA-B alleles with accuracy. Cytomegalovirus status was reportedly diagnosed by the classifier with high specificity and sensitivity.

The CDR3 loop spans 15 amino acids. V lost 4 bases and J lost 4; bases outside the gene matches: 8. From germline, CDR1 is SGDLS and CDR2 YYNGEE. With 60 Vbeta and 13 Jbeta primers, the PCR was carried out. Per the original methods: In a later analysis, around 12 million of approximately 80 million unique beta chains occurred in at least two donors. This table comes from immunoSEQ multiplex PCR, and its TCRdb copy is limited to in-frame clones, with some not included. V and J calls and clone size are copied from that table; D and trimming were computed from the DNA. The data show tens of thousands of clones, approximately 77% seen once.

V gene TRBV9 combines with J gene TRBJ2-7, with 10 bases that match TRBD1. The sequenced material came from PBMCs. The receptor was isolated from a human donor in good health. CDR3 sequence reads: CASSRTGGFLYEQYF. CDR3 in DNA: TGTGCCAGCAGCCGGACAGGGGGTTTCCTTTACGAGCAGTACTTC.